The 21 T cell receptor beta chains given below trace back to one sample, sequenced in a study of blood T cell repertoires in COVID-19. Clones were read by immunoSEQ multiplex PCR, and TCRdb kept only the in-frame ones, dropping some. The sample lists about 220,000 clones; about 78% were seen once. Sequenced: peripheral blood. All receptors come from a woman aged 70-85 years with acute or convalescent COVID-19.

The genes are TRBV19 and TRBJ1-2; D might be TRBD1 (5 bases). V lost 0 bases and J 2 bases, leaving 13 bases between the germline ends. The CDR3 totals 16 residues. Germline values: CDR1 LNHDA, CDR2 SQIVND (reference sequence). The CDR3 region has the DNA TGTGCCAGTAGTATAGATTCAGGGTTATCGAACTATGGCTACACCTTC. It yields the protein CASSIDSGLSNYGYTF.

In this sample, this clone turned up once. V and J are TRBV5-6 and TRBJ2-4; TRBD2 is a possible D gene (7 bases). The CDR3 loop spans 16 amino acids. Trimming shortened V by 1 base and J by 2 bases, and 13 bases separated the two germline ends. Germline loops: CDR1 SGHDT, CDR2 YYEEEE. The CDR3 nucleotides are TGTGCCAGCAGCTTGAGGGGGGGGCCTCCCAAAAACATTCAGTACTTC. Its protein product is CASSLRGGPPKNIQYF.

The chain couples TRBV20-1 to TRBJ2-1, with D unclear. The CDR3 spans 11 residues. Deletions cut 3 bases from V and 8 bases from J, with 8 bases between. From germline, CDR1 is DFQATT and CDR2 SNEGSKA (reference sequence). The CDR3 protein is CSASLTYEQFF. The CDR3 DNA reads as TGCAGTGCTAGCCTCACATATGAGCAGTTCTTC.

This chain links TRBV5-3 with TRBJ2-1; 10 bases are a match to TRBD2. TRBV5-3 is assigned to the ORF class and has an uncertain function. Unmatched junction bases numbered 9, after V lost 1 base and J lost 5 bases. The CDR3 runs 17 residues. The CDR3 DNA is TGTGCCAGAAGCTTGAGGGTGGCTAGCGGGGGAAACAATGAGCAGTTCTTC. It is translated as CARSLRVASGGNNEQFF.

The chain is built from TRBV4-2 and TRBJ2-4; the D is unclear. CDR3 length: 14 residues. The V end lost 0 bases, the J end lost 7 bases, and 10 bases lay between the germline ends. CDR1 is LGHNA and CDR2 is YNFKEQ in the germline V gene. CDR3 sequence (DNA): TGTGCCAGCAGCCAAGATCCTACCTTTAACATTCAGTACTTC. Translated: CASSQDPTFNIQYF.

For the CDR3, the DNA is TGTGCCACCAAGGGATCAGGGGATAAGGGCTACACCTTC. Amino acids: CATKGSGDKGYTF. V gene TRBV24-1 combines with J gene TRBJ1-2; a possible D gene is TRBD1 (6 bases). V lost 8 bases and J lost 8, with 17 bases in between. Germline V gene sequence: CDR1 KGHDR, CDR2 SFDVKD. The CDR3 sequence is 13 residues long.

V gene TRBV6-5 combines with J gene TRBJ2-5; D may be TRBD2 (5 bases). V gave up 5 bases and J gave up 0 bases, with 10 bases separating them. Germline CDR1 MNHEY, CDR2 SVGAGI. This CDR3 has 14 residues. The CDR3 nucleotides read TGTGCCAGCAGTAGAGGGCTGTACCAAGAGACCCAGTACTTC. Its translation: CASSRGLYQETQYF.

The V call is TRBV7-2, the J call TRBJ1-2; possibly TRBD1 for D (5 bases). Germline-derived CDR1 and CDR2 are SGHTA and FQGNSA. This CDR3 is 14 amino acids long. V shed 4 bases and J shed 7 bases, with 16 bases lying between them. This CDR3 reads CASSSSGRERGYTF. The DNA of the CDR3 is TGTGCCAGCAGCTCGTCAGGGAGGGAGCGTGGCTACACCTTC.

The chain's CDR3 is CASNRGPGETQYF. The DNA of the CDR3 is TGTGCCAGCAACAGGGGGCCAGGGGAGACCCAGTACTTC. This sequence joins TRBV2 and TRBJ2-5, with 9 bases lining up with TRBD1. The germline CDR1 and CDR2 sequences are SNHLY and FYNNEI. V lost 7 bases and J lost 5; bases outside the gene matches: 5. This CDR3 is 13 amino acids long.

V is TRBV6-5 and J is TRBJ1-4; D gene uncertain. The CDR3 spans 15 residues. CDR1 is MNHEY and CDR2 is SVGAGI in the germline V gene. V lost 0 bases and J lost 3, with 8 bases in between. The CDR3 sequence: CASSYSRSANEKLFF. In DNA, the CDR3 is TGTGCCAGCAGTTACTCGCGAAGTGCTAATGAAAAACTGTTTTTT.

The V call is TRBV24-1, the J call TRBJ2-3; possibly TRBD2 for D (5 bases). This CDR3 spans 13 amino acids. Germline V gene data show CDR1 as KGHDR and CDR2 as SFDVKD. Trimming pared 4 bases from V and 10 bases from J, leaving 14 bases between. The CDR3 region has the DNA TGTGCCACCAGTGACGCCGGACTTGTCGCGCAGTATTTT. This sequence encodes CATSDAGLVAQYF.

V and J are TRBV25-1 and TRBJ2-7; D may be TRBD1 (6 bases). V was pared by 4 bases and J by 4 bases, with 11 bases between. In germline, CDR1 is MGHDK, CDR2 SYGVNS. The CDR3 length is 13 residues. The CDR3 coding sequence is TGTGCCAGCAGTGTACAGGGCATATACGAGCAGTACGTC. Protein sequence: CASSVQGIYEQYV.

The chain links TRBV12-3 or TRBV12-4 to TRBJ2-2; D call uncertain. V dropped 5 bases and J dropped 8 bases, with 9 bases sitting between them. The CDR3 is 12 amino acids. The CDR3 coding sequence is TGTGCCAGCAGTCGATACAATGGGGAGCTGTTTTTT. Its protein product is CASSRYNGELFF.

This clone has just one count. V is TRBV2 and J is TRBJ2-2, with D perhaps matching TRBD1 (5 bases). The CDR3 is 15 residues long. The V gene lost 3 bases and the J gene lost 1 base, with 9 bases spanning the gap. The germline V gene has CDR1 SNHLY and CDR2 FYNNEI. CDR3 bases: TGTGCCAGCAGTGAGGGCAGGGTGAACACCGGGGAGCTGTTTTTT. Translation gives CASSEGRVNTGELFF.

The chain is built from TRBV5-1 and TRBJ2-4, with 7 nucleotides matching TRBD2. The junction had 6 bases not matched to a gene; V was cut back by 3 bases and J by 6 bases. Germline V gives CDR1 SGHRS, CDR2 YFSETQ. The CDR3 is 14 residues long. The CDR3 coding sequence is TGCGCCAGCAGCTCCGGACTAGACCTAAACATTCAGTACTTC. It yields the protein CASSSGLDLNIQYF.

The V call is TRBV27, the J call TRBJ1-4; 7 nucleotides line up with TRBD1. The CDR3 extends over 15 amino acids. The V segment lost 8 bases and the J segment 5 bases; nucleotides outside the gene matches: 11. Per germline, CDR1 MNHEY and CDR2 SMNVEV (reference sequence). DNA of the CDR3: TGTGCCAGCCGGCCCAGGACAGGATGGAATGAAAAACTGTTTTTT. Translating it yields CASRPRTGWNEKLFF.

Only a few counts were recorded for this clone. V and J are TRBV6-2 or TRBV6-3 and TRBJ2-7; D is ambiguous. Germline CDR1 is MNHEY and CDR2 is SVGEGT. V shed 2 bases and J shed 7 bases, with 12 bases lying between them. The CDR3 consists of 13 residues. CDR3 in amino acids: CASSYLEQLEQYF. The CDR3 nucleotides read TGTGCCAGCAGTTACCTCGAACAGTTGGAGCAGTACTTC.

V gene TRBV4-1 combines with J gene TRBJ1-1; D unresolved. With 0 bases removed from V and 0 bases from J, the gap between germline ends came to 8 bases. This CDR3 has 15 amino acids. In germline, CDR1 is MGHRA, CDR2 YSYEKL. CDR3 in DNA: TGCGCCAGCAGCCAAGAAGTTACATTGAACACTGAAGCTTTCTTT. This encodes CASSQEVTLNTEAFF.

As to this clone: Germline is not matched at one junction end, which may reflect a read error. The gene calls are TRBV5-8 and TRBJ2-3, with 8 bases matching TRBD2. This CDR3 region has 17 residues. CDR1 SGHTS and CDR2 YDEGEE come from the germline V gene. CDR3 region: CASSSGGGGSGTDTQYF. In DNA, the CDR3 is TGCGCCAGCAGCTCGGGGGGGGGTGGATCCGGCACAGATACGCAGTATTTT.

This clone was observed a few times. The CDR3 is CASSEGAVQYF. CDR3 nucleotide sequence: TGTGCCAGCAGTGAAGGAGCGGTACAGTACTTC. V usage is TRBV2 and J usage is TRBJ2-5, with a weak D call TRBD2 (5 bases). Trimming took 1 base from V and 11 from J, leaving 8 bases between them. This CDR3 is 11 amino acids long. Germline CDR1 is SNHLY and CDR2 is FYNNEI.

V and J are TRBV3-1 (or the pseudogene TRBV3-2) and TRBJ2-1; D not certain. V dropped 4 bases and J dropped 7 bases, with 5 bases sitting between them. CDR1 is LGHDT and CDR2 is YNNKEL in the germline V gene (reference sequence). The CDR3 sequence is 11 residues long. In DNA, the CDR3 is TGTGCCAGCAGCCGCAGAAATGAGCAGTTCTTC. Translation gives CASSRRNEQFF.